The following is a TCR beta chain sequence with its context. Its antigen remains unknown. The germline gives CDR1 SGHTA, CDR2 FQGNSA. V lost 1 base and J lost 3, with 7 bases in between. CDR3 length: 13 residues. The data were obtained in a study of cytotoxic CD8 clonotypes in ibrutinib-treated CLL. Study in general: The cohort had 10 to 12 relapsed/refractory and over 14 treatment-naive patients, some 18 IGHV unmutated. Following treatment for a median about 12 months, range 6 to 36, response samples were then taken.

Study observations and caveats: Shared public clonotypes were rare, and on treatment they either got smaller or stayed the same. The study sampled sustained-remission and progressing patients at different times.

The data were produced by immunoSEQ multiplex PCR, yet TCRdb's version contains in-frame clones alone and is incomplete. The data hold about 200,000 clones, with 72% observed a single time. The sequence derives from a human donor with chronic lymphocytic leukemia. The starting material was PBMCs, obtained after 24 months of ibrutinib treatment. J is TRBJ2-7 and V is TRBV7-2; D ambiguous. The CDR3 loop reads CASSLEAHYEQYF. The CDR3 coding sequence is TGTGCCAGCAGCTTAGAGGCACACTACGAGCAGTACTTC.